This passage covers 23 T cell receptor beta chains from one sample sequenced in a study of blood T cells in healthy people across ages. Using a J-beta primer mix together with a sample-barcoded 5' primer, a second PCR was run for about 6 to 12 cycles. In TCRdb, the 5' RACE reads were re-called with MiXCR into one record per CDR3 protein. The sample lists approximately 800,000 distinct CDR3 sequences; about 47% were seen once. The source material was blood. These receptors were collected from a man older than 75 in good health.

The J gene is TRBJ2-7, the V gene TRBV7-2, with 9 bases lining up with TRBD1. The CDR3 totals 15 residues. Germline V gene lookup returns CDR1 SGHTA and CDR2 FQGNSA. V shed 8 bases, J shed 9 bases, and the junction held 17 bases outside the gene matches. The CDR3 sequence: CASSRPGQGSYGQYF. The CDR3 nucleotides read TGTGCCAGCTCGAGACCGGGACAGGGCTCCTATGGGCAGTACTTC.

The rearrangement uses TRBV2 and TRBJ2-1; a weak D match, TRBD1 (5 bases). V dropped 5 bases and J dropped 8 bases, with 19 bases sitting between them. This CDR3 contains 15 residues. Germline V gene data show CDR1 as SNHLY and CDR2 as FYNNEI. The CDR3 DNA reads TGTGCCAGCAGTATAGACAGCCCAAGTACGTATGAGCAGTTCTTC. Amino acid sequence: CASSIDSPSTYEQFF.

This chain links TRBV5-1 with TRBJ2-5; D remains unclear. Between the trimmed V and J ends, which lost 4 bases and 12 bases, there was a span of 28 bases. The CDR3 covers 16 residues. Germline CDR1 reads SGHRS; CDR2 reads YFSETQ. CDR3 DNA: TGCGCCAGCAGCGTATCGACGGGTAGTGTTAACGACGAGAAGTACTTC. It codes for CASSVSTGSVNDEKYF.

This clonotype has a count of ten or more. The chain has TRBV5-1 and TRBJ2-1, with 7 bases identical to TRBD2. The length of the CDR3 is 12 residues. Germline V gene sequence: CDR1 SGHRS, CDR2 YFSETQ. J gave up 5 bases and V 6 bases, and 2 bases lay outside the gene matches. CDR3 sequence (DNA): TGCGCCAGCAACCTAGCGGACAATGAGCAGTTCTTC. Translated, it gives CASNLADNEQFF. Supplemented by reference TRBV5-1 and TRBJ2-1, the full variable domain reads KAGVTQTPRYLIKTRGQQVTLSCSPISGHRSVSWYQQTPGQGLQFLFEYFSETQRNKGNFPGRFSGRQFSNSRSEMNVSTLELGDSALYLCASNLADNEQFFGPGTRLTVL.

The chain employs TRBV4-1 and TRBJ2-4; 8 bases agree with TRBD2. With the DNA end fitting TRBJ2-5 better, the J assignment may be wrong. This CDR3 is 15 amino acids long. Germline V CDR1 and CDR2: MGHRA, YSYEKL. The CDR3, as DNA: TGCGCCAGCAGCTCCAAGCGGGAGAATACAGAGACCCAGTACTTC. Translating it yields CASSSKRENTETQYF.

The gene calls are TRBV6-6 and TRBJ1-6; no clear D gene. The germline V gene has CDR1 MNHNY and CDR2 SVGAGI (reference sequence). The ends were cut back, 6 bases at V and 7 bases at J, with 19 bases in the middle. This CDR3 has 16 amino acids. CDR3 region: CASSFSISVGNSPLHF. CDR3 sequence (DNA): TGTGCCAGCAGCTTCTCGATTAGTGTGGGAAATTCACCCCTCCACTTT.

This clonotype showed up just once. V is TRBV10-3 and J is TRBJ2-5; 7 bases are a match to TRBD2. CDR1 ENHRY and CDR2 SYGVKD come from the germline V gene. The V gene end was trimmed by 3 bases and the J gene end by 11 bases; junction bases not matched to a gene: 6. The CDR3 totals 12 residues. CDR3 in amino acids: CAISDERDEQYF. CDR3 DNA: TGTGCCATCAGTGATGAGCGGGATGAGCAGTACTTC.

The V and J genes are TRBV28 and TRBJ2-7; D is ambiguous. CDR1 is MDHEN, CDR2 SYDVKM, per germline. The CDR3 totals 14 residues. V lost 8 bases and J lost 0, with 14 bases in between. The CDR3 DNA is TGTGCCAGCCGGATGTGGGGAAGCTCCTACGAGCAGTACTTC. It yields the protein CASRMWGSSYEQYF.

There are many counts of this clonotype. The chain employs TRBV20-1 and TRBJ2-1, with a tentative D call TRBD2 (5 bases). There are 16 residues in the CDR3. Deletions cut 5 bases from V and 4 bases from J, with 21 bases between. Germline V lookup: CDR1 DFQATT, CDR2 SNEGSKA (reference sequence). The CDR3 reads CSALGRAPRGYNEQFF. The CDR3, as DNA: TGCAGTGCTCTCGGGCGAGCGCCCCGAGGGTACAATGAGCAGTTCTTC.

In this sample, this clonotype turned up a few times. The V and J genes are TRBV27 and TRBJ2-1, with a possible D match to TRBD2 (6 bases). Germline V gene data show CDR1 as MNHEY and CDR2 as SMNVEV (reference sequence). With 8 bases removed from V and 7 bases from J, the gap between germline ends came to 15 bases. The CDR3 is made up of 13 amino acids. The CDR3 loop is CASAREHRNEQFF. CDR3 bases: TGTGCCAGCGCTCGGGAGCACAGGAATGAGCAGTTCTTC.

This clonotype was seen repeatedly, ten times or more. The chain carries TRBV29-1 and TRBJ2-7; the D gene is possibly TRBD2 (5 bases). Germline values: CDR1 SQVTM, CDR2 ANQGSEA. Deletions cut 4 bases from V and 2 bases from J, with 6 bases between. The CDR3 is 11 residues long. CDR3 protein: CSVAEAYEQYF. The CDR3 DNA reads as TGCAGCGTTGCGGAGGCCTACGAGCAGTACTTC.

In DNA form, the CDR3 reads TGTGCCAGCAGCCAAGACCGACAGGGGAGGGAGACCCAGTACTTC. This sequence encodes CASSQDRQGRETQYF. This rearrangement joins TRBV3-1 to TRBJ2-5, with TRBD1 identical over 8 bases. CDR1 and CDR2 from the germline V gene are LGHDT and YNNKEL (reference sequence). V shed 0 bases and J 5 bases; nucleotides not matched to a gene: 5. This CDR3 is 15 amino acids long.

Concerning this clonotype: Compared with germline, one end of the junction differs, possibly owing to a read error. This chain uses TRBV19 with TRBJ1-1; D is undetermined. There are 16 residues in the CDR3. CDR1 and CDR2 from the germline V gene are LNHDA and SQIVND (reference sequence). The CDR3 loop is CAGSIDLSSRNTEAFF. In nucleotides, the CDR3 is TGTGCCGGTAGTATAGATCTATCCAGCCGCAACACTGAAGCTTTCTTT.

The count of this clonotype is one. The chain employs TRBV20-1 and TRBJ2-1; TRBD2 agrees at 11 bases. Germline V gene lookup returns CDR1 DFQATT and CDR2 SNEGSKA (reference sequence). V trimming: 0 bases; J trimming: 3 bases; junction bases outside the gene matches: 4. This CDR3 has 16 amino acids. CDR3: CSAREGLAVLYNEQFF. The DNA for the CDR3 is TGCAGTGCTAGAGAGGGACTAGCGGTCCTCTACAATGAGCAGTTCTTC.

This clonotype appeared many times. A much larger clone sits a single nucleotide away, making a read error possible. This chain uses TRBV28 with TRBJ2-7, with 8 bases identical to TRBD1. The germline gives CDR1 MDHEN, CDR2 SYDVKM. This CDR3 spans 15 amino acids. After removal of 5 bases from V and 5 bases from J, the junction contained 11 bases not matched to a gene. CDR3 DNA sequence: TGTGCCAGCAGTCCGCGACAGGGGATATCCAACGAGCAGTACTTC. Its translation: CASSPRQGISNEQYF.

The chain couples TRBV20-1 to TRBJ2-4, with TRBD2 matching 8 bases. V trimming: 4 bases; J trimming: 0 bases; junction bases outside the gene matches: 2. From germline, CDR1 is DFQATT and CDR2 SNEGSKA (reference sequence). This CDR3 is 14 amino acids long. The CDR3 coding sequence is TGCAGTGCTATGCGGGAGGTAGCCAAAAACATTCAGTACTTC. It specifies CSAMREVAKNIQYF.

This chain uses TRBV28 with TRBJ2-5; D may match TRBD1 or TRBD2 (6 bases each). Trimming pared 1 base from V and 11 bases from J, leaving 35 bases between. Per germline, CDR1 MDHEN and CDR2 SYDVKM. The CDR3 is 20 residues long. CDR3 loop: CASSLSPGARETAGYNEQYF. The CDR3 bases are TGTGCCAGCAGTTTATCTCCGGGGGCCCGGGAAACTGCTGGCTACAATGAGCAGTACTTC.

The CDR3 protein is CSVVRQGIHTQYF. The CDR3, as DNA: TGCAGCGTTGTTAGACAGGGGATACATACGCAGTATTTT. The chain is built from TRBV29-1 and TRBJ2-3; 8 bases agree with TRBD1. The V segment lost 4 bases and the J segment 7 bases; nucleotides outside the gene matches: 7. The CDR3 runs to 13 residues. CDR1 SQVTM and CDR2 ANQGSEA come from the germline V gene.

The chain carries TRBV6-2 or TRBV6-3 and TRBJ2-4; 8 nucleotides agree with TRBD2. V was clipped by 4 bases and J by 1 base; unmatched bases: 6. Germline CDR1 is MNHEY and CDR2 is SVGEGT. This CDR3 contains 16 residues. The CDR3 coding sequence is TGTGCCAGCAGTTTCAGCCGGGAGGGGGCCAAAAACATTCAGTACTTC. It is translated as CASSFSREGAKNIQYF.

This clonotype has a handful of counts. The chain carries TRBV4-3 and TRBJ2-5; the D gene is possibly TRBD2 (6 bases). CDR1 is LGHNA and CDR2 is YSLEER in the germline V gene. There are 15 residues in the CDR3. Trimming cost V 1 base and J 4 bases, with 13 bases left between them. CDR3 in amino acids: CASSQVAERGETQYF. The CDR3 nucleotides read TGCGCCAGCAGCCAAGTAGCGGAGAGGGGAGAGACCCAGTACTTC.

V is TRBV5-1 and J is TRBJ2-6, with unresolved D. Trimming pared 9 bases from V and 0 bases from J, leaving 16 bases between. Germline values: CDR1 SGHRS, CDR2 YFSETQ. The CDR3 has 16 amino acids. The CDR3 is CANNDWKSSGANVLTF. The CDR3 DNA reads as TGCGCCAACAACGATTGGAAATCCTCTGGGGCCAACGTCCTGACTTTC. Complete variable domain (other parts from reference TRBV5-1 and TRBJ2-6): KAGVTQTPRYLIKTRGQQVTLSCSPISGHRSVSWYQQTPGQGLQFLFEYFSETQRNKGNFPGRFSGRQFSNSRSEMNVSTLELGDSALYLCANNDWKSSGANVLTFGAGSRLTVL.

J is TRBJ2-5 and V is TRBV7-2, with TRBD2 matching over 9 bases. The germline gives CDR1 SGHTA, CDR2 FQGNSA. The CDR3 is 15 amino acids. V dropped 4 bases and J dropped 2; count of bases not matched to a gene: 5. CDR3 in amino acids: CASSYETSGQETQYF. The CDR3 bases are TGTGCCAGCAGCTATGAGACTAGCGGTCAAGAGACCCAGTACTTC.

Concerning this clonotype itself: The junction shows a germline mismatch at one end, possibly a read error. The chain employs TRBV20-1 and TRBJ2-2, with 10 bases matching TRBD2. The CDR3 sequence is 16 residues long. Germline lookup yields CDR1 DFQATT and CDR2 SNEGSKA (reference sequence). The CDR3 DNA is TGCAGTGCCATTCCTAGCGGGAGAGGGAACACTGGGGAGCTGTTTTTT. Its protein product is CSAIPSGRGNTGELFF.